This T cell receptor (beta chain) is from a study of blood T cell repertoires in COVID-19. Across the study: Sites across the United States, Italy and Spain contributed samples from acute and convalescent COVID-19. T cells, B-cell-depleted T cells, or PBMCs provided the cDNA or gDNA that served as material.

With 6 bases removed from V and 5 bases from J, the gap between germline ends came to 14 bases. Germline CDR1 reads MNHEY; CDR2 reads SVGAGI. The CDR3 has 14 amino acids. Assay: immunoSEQ multiplex PCR; the TCRdb copy retains only in-frame clones and omits some. This sample has under 250,000 clones, with around four fifths found just once. The chain combines TRBV6-5 with TRBJ1-5; D gene uncertain. The sequenced sample consisted of peripheral blood. The TCR sequence derives from a man aged 35-49 years with active or convalescent COVID-19. CDR3 sequence (DNA): TGTGCCAGCAGCCCGGAAACCGGGGATCAGCCCCAGCATTTT. Amino acid sequence: CASSPETGDQPQHF.